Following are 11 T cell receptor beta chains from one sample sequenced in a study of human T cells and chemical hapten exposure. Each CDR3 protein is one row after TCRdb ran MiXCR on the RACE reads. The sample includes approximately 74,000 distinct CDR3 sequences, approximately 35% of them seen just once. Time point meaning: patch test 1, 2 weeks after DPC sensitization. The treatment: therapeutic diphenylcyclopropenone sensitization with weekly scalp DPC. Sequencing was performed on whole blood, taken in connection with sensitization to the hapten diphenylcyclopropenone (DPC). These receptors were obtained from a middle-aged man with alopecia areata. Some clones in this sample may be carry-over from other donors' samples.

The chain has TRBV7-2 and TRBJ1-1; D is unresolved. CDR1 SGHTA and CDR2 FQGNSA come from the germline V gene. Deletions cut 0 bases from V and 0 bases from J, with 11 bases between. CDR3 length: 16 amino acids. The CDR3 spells CASSLAVAVMNTEAFF. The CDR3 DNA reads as TGTGCCAGCAGCTTAGCTGTGGCGGTCATGAACACTGAAGCTTTCTTT. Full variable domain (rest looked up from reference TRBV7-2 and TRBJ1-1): GAGVSQSPSNKVTEKGKDVELRCDPISGHTALYWYRQSLGQGLEFLIYFQGNSAPDKSGLPSDRFSAERTGGSVSTLTIQRTQQEDSAVYLCASSLAVAVMNTEAFFGQGTRLTVV.

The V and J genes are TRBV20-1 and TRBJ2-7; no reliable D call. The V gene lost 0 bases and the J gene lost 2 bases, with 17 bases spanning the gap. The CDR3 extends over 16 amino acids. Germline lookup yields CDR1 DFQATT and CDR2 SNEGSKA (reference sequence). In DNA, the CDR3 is TGCAGTGCTAGAGATCTGGAACTCCAGGCCGCCTACGAGCAGTACTTC. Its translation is CSARDLELQAAYEQYF.

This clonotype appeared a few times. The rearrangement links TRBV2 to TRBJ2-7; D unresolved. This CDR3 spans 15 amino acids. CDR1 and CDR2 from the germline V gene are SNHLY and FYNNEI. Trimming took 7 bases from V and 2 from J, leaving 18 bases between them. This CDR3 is CASTPQTSSAYEQYF. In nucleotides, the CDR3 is TGTGCCAGCACCCCACAGACGAGCTCAGCCTACGAGCAGTACTTC. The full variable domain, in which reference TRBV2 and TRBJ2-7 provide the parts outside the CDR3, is EPEVTQTPSHQVTQMGQEVILRCVPISNHLYFYWYRQILGQKVEFLVSFYNNEISEKSEIFDDQFSVERPDGSNFTLKIRSTKLEDSAMYFCASTPQTSSAYEQYFGPGTRLTVT.

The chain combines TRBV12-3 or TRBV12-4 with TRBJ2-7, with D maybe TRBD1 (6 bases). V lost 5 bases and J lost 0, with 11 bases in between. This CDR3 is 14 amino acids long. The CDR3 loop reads CASSGDTSSYEQYF. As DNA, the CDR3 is TGTGCCAGCAGTGGGGACACGTCCTCCTACGAGCAGTACTTC.

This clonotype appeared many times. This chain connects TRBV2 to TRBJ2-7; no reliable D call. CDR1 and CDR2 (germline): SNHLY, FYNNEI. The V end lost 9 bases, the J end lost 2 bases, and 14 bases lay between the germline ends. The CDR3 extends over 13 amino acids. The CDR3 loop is CASRPIDTYEQYF. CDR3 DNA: TGTGCCAGTCGCCCGATAGATACCTACGAGCAGTACTTC.

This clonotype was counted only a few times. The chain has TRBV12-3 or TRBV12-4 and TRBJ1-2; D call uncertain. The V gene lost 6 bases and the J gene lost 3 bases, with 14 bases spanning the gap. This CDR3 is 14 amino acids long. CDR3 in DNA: TGTGCCAGCAGCCGTCATAAGGGCGACTATGGCTACACCTTC. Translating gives CASSRHKGDYGYTF.

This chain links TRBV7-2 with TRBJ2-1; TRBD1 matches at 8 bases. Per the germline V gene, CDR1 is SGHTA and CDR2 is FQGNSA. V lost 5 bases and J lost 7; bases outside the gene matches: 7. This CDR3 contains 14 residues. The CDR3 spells CASSPRTGRNEQFF. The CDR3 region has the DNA TGTGCCAGCAGCCCCCGGACAGGGAGGAATGAGCAGTTCTTC.

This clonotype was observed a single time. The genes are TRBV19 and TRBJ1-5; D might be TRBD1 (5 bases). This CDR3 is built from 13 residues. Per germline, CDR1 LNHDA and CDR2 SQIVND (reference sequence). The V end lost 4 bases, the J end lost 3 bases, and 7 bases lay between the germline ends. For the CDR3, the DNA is TGTGCCAGTAGTACAGGGAACAATCAGCCCCAGCATTTT. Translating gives CASSTGNNQPQHF.

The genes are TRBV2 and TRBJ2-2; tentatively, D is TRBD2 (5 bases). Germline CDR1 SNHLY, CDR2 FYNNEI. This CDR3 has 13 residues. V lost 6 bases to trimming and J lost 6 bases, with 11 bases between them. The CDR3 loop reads CASRLVRSGELFF. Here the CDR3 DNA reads TGTGCCAGCAGACTAGTTCGGTCCGGGGAGCTGTTTTTT.

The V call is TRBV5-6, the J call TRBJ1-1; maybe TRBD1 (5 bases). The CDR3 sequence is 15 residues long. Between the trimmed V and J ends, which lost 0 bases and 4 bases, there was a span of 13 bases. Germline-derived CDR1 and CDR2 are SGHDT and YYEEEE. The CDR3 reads CASSLAGGDSTEAFF. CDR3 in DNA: TGTGCCAGCAGCTTGGCGGGGGGTGACAGCACTGAAGCTTTCTTT.

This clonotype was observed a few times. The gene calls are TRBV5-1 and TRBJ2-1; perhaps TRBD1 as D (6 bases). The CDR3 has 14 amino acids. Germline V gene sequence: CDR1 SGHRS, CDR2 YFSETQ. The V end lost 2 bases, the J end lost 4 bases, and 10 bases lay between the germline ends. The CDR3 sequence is CASSFKGGYNEQFF. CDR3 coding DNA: TGCGCCAGCAGCTTCAAAGGGGGATACAATGAGCAGTTCTTC.